A single count supports the clone carrying this T cell receptor (beta chain). This entry is derived from a study of blood T cell repertoires in COVID-19. Clones were sequenced by immunoSEQ multiplex PCR, and TCRdb holds only the in-frame ones, with some missing. This sample yields approximately 200,000 clones, of which 80% to 85% are seen a single time; roughly 2.4% belongs to the top ten. V shed 4 bases, J shed 8 bases, and the junction held 10 bases outside the gene matches. The CDR3 runs to 15 residues. The germline V gene has CDR1 MGHRA and CDR2 YSYEKL. The V and J genes are TRBV4-1 and TRBJ1-4; 7 nucleotides match TRBD1. Input material: peripheral blood. The sequence came from a woman aged 55-69 years with acute or convalescent COVID-19. The CDR3 protein is CASSLDRVGQEKLFF. The DNA of the CDR3 is TGCGCCAGCAGCCTCGACAGGGTGGGCCAAGAAAAACTGTTTTTT.